This T cell receptor beta chain was documented in a study of cytomegalovirus exposure and HLA in healthy donors. As for the study in general: An analysis done earlier identified almost 120 million unique TCR beta sequences from 150 million to 200 million T cells.

PCR was performed using 60 Vbeta and 13 Jbeta primers. Profiling relied on immunoSEQ multiplex PCR, and the TCRdb table lists in-frame clones only, not all of them. The sample has roughly 150,000 clones; roughly 80% are singletons. On this clone: No antigen is known for it.

Study observations and caveats: Several of the most significant clusters appeared linked to common viral pathogens, based on a later analysis.

The sample taken for sequencing was PBMCs. The receptor was isolated from a man aged 25 to 40 in good health and CMV-seronegative.

The CDR3 DNA follows: TGTGCCATCAGTGACCCCGGGACAGGGTTCCATGGCTACACCTTC. As protein: CAISDPGTGFHGYTF. The chain carries TRBV10-3 and TRBJ1-2, with 9 bases fitting TRBD1. CDR1 is ENHRY and CDR2 is SYGVKD in the germline V gene. The CDR3 is made up of 15 amino acids. Germline trimming cut 3 bases from V and 6 bases from J; bases unmatched to any gene: 8.